These 3 T cell receptor beta chains share one sample of origin, sequenced in a study of graft-versus-host responses after intestinal transplantation. These receptors are not linked to any known antigen. The method was immunoSEQ multiplex PCR; TCRdb's version includes in-frame clones alone and lacks a portion of them. The top ten clones hold 0.5% to 0.65% of a sample with approximately 49,000 clones, 70% to 90% of them seen once. The input for sequencing was unstimulated CD4+ T cells sorted from spleen or lymph node cells, taken before transplant. These receptors all stem from a human donor who was the organ donor for an intestinal transplant.

The J gene is TRBJ1-1, the V gene TRBV5-1, with 9 bases that match TRBD1. The CDR3 is 16 residues long. V gave up 4 bases and J gave up 4 bases; unmatched junction bases: 11. CDR1 is SGHRS and CDR2 is YFSETQ in the germline V gene. CDR3 in DNA: TGCGCCAGCAGCCCCTACGGACAGGGGCTGGCCACTGAAGCTTTCTTT. Its translation is CASSPYGQGLATEAFF. The whole variable domain, remainder taken from reference TRBV5-1 and TRBJ1-1, is KAGVTQTPRYLIKTRGQQVTLSCSPISGHRSVSWYQQTPGQGLQFLFEYFSETQRNKGNFPGRFSGRQFSNSRSEMNVSTLELGDSALYLCASSPYGQGLATEAFFGQGTRLTVV.

The CDR3 bases are TGCGCCAGCAGCCCGACAGGGGGAGGCAATCAGCCCCAGCATTTT. It codes for CASSPTGGGNQPQHF. The chain carries TRBV5-1 and TRBJ1-5; 9 bases fit TRBD1. Germline loops: CDR1 SGHRS, CDR2 YFSETQ. The trim removed 4 bases at V and 2 bases at J, leaving 4 bases unmatched. This CDR3 is built from 15 residues. The full variable domain, rest sourced from reference TRBV5-1 and TRBJ1-5, is KAGVTQTPRYLIKTRGQQVTLSCSPISGHRSVSWYQQTPGQGLQFLFEYFSETQRNKGNFPGRFSGRQFSNSRSEMNVSTLELGDSALYLCASSPTGGGNQPQHFGDGTRLSIL.

The chain recombines TRBV6-6 with TRBJ2-2; 8 nucleotides match TRBD1. The CDR3 runs 15 residues. Unmatched junction bases numbered 8, after V lost 5 bases and J lost 6 bases. The germline V gene encodes CDR1 MNHNY and CDR2 SVGAGI (reference sequence). In DNA form, the CDR3 reads TGTGCCAGCAGTCGGACAGGGCAATCAGCCGGGGAGCTGTTTTTT. Encoded protein: CASSRTGQSAGELFF.